The entry that follows covers one TCR beta chain sequence. The antigen it binds to is not known. Per-base qualities were not stored, and no clone one base away is much larger. The record originates from a study of T cell responses to AZD1222 COVID-19 vaccine (dated by TCRdb to the early 2020s). Describing the broader study: TCR sequencing was performed for some 250 trial participants, of whom approximately 200 were given two doses of AZD1222 and approximately 26 were given two doses of MenACWY control vaccine. Trial participants were enrolled by age into 18-55, 56-69 and 70-plus year subgroups, with about 150, 28 and 57 TCR-sequenced participants respectively. Overall study outcomes, separate from this receptor: Participants were mostly white British, with more females than males. The authors suggested clonal diversity may have been underestimated. Because no day 14 peak-response samples were available, the repertoires could be characterized only after the peak T cell response. A significant rise in spike-specific TCR breadth and depth was observed after two AZD1222 doses relative to day 0 and relative to MenACWY recipients. Epitopes outside the regions mutated in the B.1.351 and B.1.1.7 variants were reportedly recognized by nearly half of the unique spike-specific TCRs. The 56-69-year group was small, and its depth increase did not reach significance, likely because of low power. CD4 TCRs associated with the vaccine covered the entire spike protein, and the dominant responses were in regions 160-218 and 743-854. Only five to seven AZD1222 recipients were SARS-CoV-2 seropositive at baseline, limiting conclusions about previously exposed vaccinees.

The CDR3 regions of human TCRbeta chains were analyzed by immunosequencing. The published analysis was carried out like this. Repertoire TCRs were checked for matches against a reference library of SARS-CoV-2-specific TCRs that had been generated using the MIRA antigen-specificity platform. Breadth was defined as the fraction of unique TCRs that were SARS-CoV-2-associated, and depth was defined as the fraction of total T cells that were SARS-CoV-2-associated. Using the MIRA data, each spike-specific TCR was mapped to the spike region that the TCR reacts to and placed in a CD4 or CD8 class. Log10-transformed breadth and depth values were compared by one-way ANOVA with Sidak's multiple comparisons tests. The table comes from immuneACCESS by way of TCRdb, which keeps in-frame sequences with V and J called. Part of the clones is missing from these tables; in studies checked, under half for an unresolved V gene and the rest for unknown reasons. That table gives V, J and clone size, and the DNA gave D and trimming. The sample yields 140,000 or so clones; 88% were counted once. Together, the top ten hold around 5% of the sample.

According to the study, the label for this sample's time point signals: about 28 days (+/-7) after the second vaccine dose. In the paper's terms, the treatment or condition label means: meningococcal conjugate vaccine given as trial control. Samples from vaccinated people were obtained from the UK trials COV001 and COV002, which included a single-blind randomized controlled phase 2/3 trial of AZD1222 (ChAdOx1 nCoV-19) in healthy adults. For TCRbeta chain sequencing, PBMC samples were collected from trial participants at day 0 and at day 28 after the second dose. The CDR3 measures 13 amino acids from cysteine to phenylalanine. Only the CDR3 portion is preserved as DNA: 39 bases, with reading frame beginning at the first base. Per the germline V gene, SGDLS is the CDR1 and YYNGEE is the CDR2. A distance of 11 bases separates the germline ends of V and J, which lose 3 bases and 4 bases respectively.

The receptor's source is an adult who received the MenACWY meningococcal vaccine as a control. The specimen comprised peripheral blood, sampled 28 days after the second dose of the MenACWY control vaccine. This receptor chain uses TRBV9 and TRBJ2-7; the D gene is possibly TRBD1, with 6 bases matching. The sequenced DNA: TGTGCCAGCAGCGCCGACCAGGGGTACGAGCAGTACTTC. The translation is CASSADQGYEQYF.